One sample yielded the 15 T cell receptor beta chains listed below, sequenced in a study of blood T cell repertoires in COVID-19. Clones were sequenced by immunoSEQ multiplex PCR, and TCRdb holds only the in-frame ones, with some missing. The data show about 130,000 clones, approximately 90% seen once. The specimen was peripheral blood. These receptors all stem from a man in his fifties with acute or convalescent COVID-19.

This clone occurred a few times. The rearrangement uses TRBV4-1 and TRBJ2-2, with a possible D match to TRBD1 (6 bases). The germline CDR1 and CDR2 sequences are MGHRA and YSYEKL. The CDR3 runs 17 residues. The ends were cut back, 1 base at V and 0 bases at J, with 12 bases in the middle. CDR3 sequence: CASSQVGQRTNTGELFF. In DNA form, the CDR3 reads TGCGCCAGCAGCCAAGTGGGACAAAGGACGAACACCGGGGAGCTGTTTTTT.

V is TRBV10-3 and J is TRBJ1-2; D not certain. This CDR3 contains 12 residues. Between the trimmed V and J ends, which lost 4 bases and 3 bases, there was a span of 6 bases. Germline loops: CDR1 ENHRY, CDR2 SYGVKD. The CDR3 DNA follows: TGTGCCATCAGTGGAACAGACTATGGCTACACCTTC. It yields the protein CAISGTDYGYTF.

J is TRBJ2-1 and V is TRBV10-1; TRBD2 aligns across 9 bases. Trimming at V came to 0 bases and at J to 4 bases, leaving 4 bases not matched to a gene. The CDR3 is 16 residues long. The germline V gene has CDR1 WNHNN and CDR2 SYGVQD (reference sequence). CDR3 in amino acids: CASSESMAGGYNEQFF. The CDR3 nucleotides are TGCGCCAGCAGTGAGTCGATGGCGGGAGGGTACAATGAGCAGTTCTTC.

The chain uses TRBV19 and TRBJ2-7; the match to TRBD2 covers 10 bases. Germline CDR1 and CDR2: LNHDA and SQIVND (reference sequence). V was pared by 6 bases and J by 5 bases, with 10 bases of the junction left unmatched. The CDR3 is 15 amino acids. CDR3 bases: TGTGCCAGTAGCCCTACTAGCGGGAAGGCCCACGAGCAGTACTTC. Residues: CASSPTSGKAHEQYF. The variable domain in full, with the rest retrieved from reference TRBV19 and TRBJ2-7, is DGGITQSPKYLFRKEGQNVTLSCEQNLNHDAMYWYRQDPGQGLRLIYYSQIVNDFQKGDIAEGYSVSREKKESFPLTVTSAQKNPTAFYLCASSPTSGKAHEQYFGPGTRLTVT.

This clone was seen only once. The chain is built from TRBV7-9 and TRBJ1-1; the match to TRBD1 covers 7 bases. Germline V lookup: CDR1 SEHNR, CDR2 FQNEAQ (reference sequence). The V and J ends lost 3 bases and 6 bases, in that order; junction bases with no gene match: 4. The CDR3 covers 13 residues. The CDR3 DNA reads as TGTGCCAGCAGCTTCTCCGACAGGGCTGAAGCTTTCTTT. Translation: CASSFSDRAEAFF.

The gene calls are TRBV19 and TRBJ2-7, with D possibly TRBD2 on 5 matching bases. The CDR3 totals 15 residues. Germline V gene data show CDR1 as LNHDA and CDR2 as SQIVND (reference sequence). The ends were cut back, 6 bases at V and 2 bases at J, with 17 bases in the middle. The CDR3 sequence is CASSEEVGRTYEQYF. For the CDR3, the DNA is TGTGCCAGTAGCGAGGAGGTGGGGAGAACCTACGAGCAGTACTTC.

This clone was seen once. The chain is built from TRBV3-1 (or the pseudogene TRBV3-2) and TRBJ1-1; 11 nucleotides align to TRBD1. This CDR3 region has 14 residues. Germline lookup yields CDR1 LGHDT and CDR2 YNNKEL (reference sequence). V lost 0 bases and J lost 11; bases outside the gene matches: 5. Written as DNA, the CDR3 is TGTGCCAGCAGCCAAGAGGGGACAGGGGGAGTGGCTTTCTTT. This codes for CASSQEGTGGVAFF.

This clone has only a few counts. The chain couples TRBV5-4 to TRBJ1-1; 7 bases are shared with TRBD1. The V gene's germline CDR1 is SGHNT and CDR2 YYREEE (reference sequence). CDR3 length: 14 residues. Losses at the gene ends were 5 bases for V and 2 bases for J; bases not matched to a gene: 6. CDR3 DNA: TGTGCCAGCAGTCCGGGACAGATTAACACTGAAGCTTTCTTT. This encodes CASSPGQINTEAFF.

On this clone: Other nucleotide sequences in the sample specify the same CDR3. J is TRBJ1-1 and V is TRBV7-8, with D unclear. CDR3 length: 14 amino acids. Trimming left V 1 base short and J 1 base short, with 7 bases between. Germline values: CDR1 SGHVS, CDR2 FQNEAQ. The CDR3, as DNA: TGTGCCAGCAGCTTAGTTTCCGGGAACACTGAAGCTTTCTTT. Its protein product is CASSLVSGNTEAFF.

CDR3 DNA: TGTGCCAGCAGCAAAGGGACAGGGAGCTATGGCTACACCTTC. It yields the protein CASSKGTGSYGYTF. J is TRBJ1-2 and V is TRBV6-5, with 9 bases matching TRBD1. After removal of 6 bases from V and 4 bases from J, the junction contained 6 bases not matched to a gene. The CDR3 runs to 14 residues. Germline V gene data show CDR1 as MNHEY and CDR2 as SVGAGI.

This sequence joins TRBV10-3 and TRBJ2-7; no definite D call. The V gene lost 0 bases and the J gene lost 12 bases, with 12 bases spanning the gap. In germline, CDR1 is ENHRY, CDR2 SYGVKD. The CDR3 loop spans 12 amino acids. The CDR3: CAISESIQAVYF. CDR3 coding DNA: TGTGCCATCAGTGAGTCGATCCAGGCCGTGTACTTC.

The CDR3 DNA sequence: TGTGCCACCAGGACAGACAGGGGACTAACCAAACCCTCTGGAAACACCATATATTTT. The encoded protein is CATRTDRGLTKPSGNTIYF. This rearrangement joins TRBV24-1 to TRBJ1-3; 8 bases are shared with TRBD1. Germline V gene sequence: CDR1 KGHDR, CDR2 SFDVKD. The CDR3 has 19 residues. The junction had 16 bases not matched to a gene; V was cut back by 7 bases and J by 0 bases.

This chain connects TRBV6-5 to TRBJ1-2, with D possibly TRBD1 on 5 matching bases. Trimming took 8 bases from V and 3 from J, leaving 13 bases between them. The CDR3 totals 13 residues. CDR1 and CDR2 (germline): MNHEY, SVGAGI. The CDR3 loop reads CASDAGWDYGYTF. DNA for the CDR3: TGTGCCAGCGATGCAGGGTGGGACTATGGCTACACCTTC.

The rearrangement uses TRBV7-9 and TRBJ1-2; 7 positions match TRBD1. Trimming at V came to 5 bases and at J to 4 bases, leaving 4 bases not matched to a gene. The CDR3 is 13 amino acids. CDR1 SEHNR and CDR2 FQNEAQ come from the germline V gene (reference sequence). CDR3 in DNA: TGTGCCAGCAGCCCCGGGACAGCCTATGGCTACACCTTC. Its protein is CASSPGTAYGYTF. The full variable domain, its missing parts supplied by reference TRBV7-9 and TRBJ1-2, is DTGVSQNPRHKITKRGQNVTFRCDPISEHNRLYWYRQTLGQGPEFLTYFQNEAQLEKSRLLSDRFSAERPKGSFSTLEIQRTEQGDSAMYLCASSPGTAYGYTFGSGTRLTVV.

V is TRBV13 and J is TRBJ1-3; TRBD1 aligns across 7 bases. V trimming: 6 bases; J trimming: 0 bases; junction bases outside the gene matches: 11. The CDR3 spans 17 residues. Germline V gene lookup returns CDR1 PRHDT and CDR2 FYEKMQ (reference sequence). The CDR3 coding sequence is TGTGCCAGCAGACACAGGGGAAGTGGGGACTCTGGAAACACCATATATTTT. It yields the protein CASRHRGSGDSGNTIYF.